A single sample gave rise to the 14 T cell receptor beta chains below, sequenced in a study of shared clonotypes between healthy human individuals. TCRdb keeps only in-frame clones here, not all; method: immunoSEQ multiplex PCR. Of 2 million to 2.5 million clones in the sample, 92% were seen once. The sequencing input was naive CD4+ T cells from PBMCs. Subset: CD45RA+ positively selected. The origin of the receptors is a man younger than 35 in good health. Some clones in this sample may be carry-over from other donors' samples.

The rearrangement joins TRBV5-4 to TRBJ2-5, with D possibly matching TRBD2 (6 bases). V lost 4 bases and J 6 bases, leaving 19 bases between the germline ends. The CDR3 extends over 15 amino acids. Germline CDR1 is SGHNT and CDR2 is YYREEE (reference sequence). The CDR3 spells CASSNPGAEGKTQYF. The CDR3 DNA is TGTGCCAGCAGCAATCCCGGTGCGGAGGGAAAGACCCAGTACTTC.

This chain uses TRBV7-6 with TRBJ2-3, with D unclear. Germline-derived CDR1 and CDR2 are SGHVS and FNYEAQ. Trimming cost V 6 bases and J 4 bases, with 14 bases left between them. The CDR3 spans 14 residues. The CDR3 loop is CASSIRTASDTQYF. The CDR3 coding sequence is TGTGCCAGCAGTATAAGAACAGCCTCAGATACGCAGTATTTT.

The chain couples TRBV27 to TRBJ2-7, with D possibly TRBD1 on 5 matching bases. CDR1 and CDR2 from the germline V gene are MNHEY and SMNVEV (reference sequence). V was clipped by 7 bases and J by 3 bases, with 19 bases between them. This CDR3 is built from 15 residues. Here the CDR3 DNA reads TGTGCCAGCAATAGCATACAGGCAACCAACTACGAGCAGTACTTC. It yields the protein CASNSIQATNYEQYF.

The rearrangement links TRBV28 to TRBJ1-1; unclear D gene. From germline, CDR1 is MDHEN and CDR2 SYDVKM. The CDR3 consists of 11 residues. The V and J ends lost 10 bases and 7 bases respectively, with 13 bases between them. The CDR3 DNA is TGTGCCACCAATCAGCGGGGTGAAGCTTTCTTT. It is translated as CATNQRGEAFF.

The chain recombines TRBV19 with TRBJ1-1, with 8 bases that match TRBD1. CDR3 length equals 16 residues. CDR1 is LNHDA, CDR2 SQIVND, per germline (reference sequence). V lost 4 bases to trimming and J lost 7 bases; unmatched junction nucleotides: 14. The DNA for the CDR3 is TGTGCCAGTAGTAAATGGACAGGGAACCCTTCGGGTGAAGCTTTCTTT. Protein: CASSKWTGNPSGEAFF.

A single count supports this clone. Other DNA sequences in this specimen translate into the identical CDR3. The chain carries TRBV19 and TRBJ2-7; 7 bases are a match to TRBD1. The length of the CDR3 is 13 residues. Trimming at V came to 7 bases and at J to 2 bases, leaving 5 bases not matched to a gene. The germline gives CDR1 LNHDA, CDR2 SQIVND (reference sequence). CDR3 residues: CASTPRGTYEQYF. The CDR3 DNA sequence: TGTGCCAGTACACCCAGGGGGACCTACGAGCAGTACTTC.

The V and J genes are TRBV7-2 and TRBJ1-2, with D unresolved. CDR3 length equals 13 residues. Trimming took off 2 bases at V and 5 bases at J, with 9 bases between the two ends. Germline V gene lookup returns CDR1 SGHTA and CDR2 FQGNSA. CDR3 coding DNA: TGTGCCAGCAGCTTATCTCTATGGTATGGCTACACCTTC. Translation gives CASSLSLWYGYTF.

The CDR3 sequence: CASSPRTGQEEKLFF. The CDR3 DNA follows: TGTGCCAGCTCCCCCCGGACAGGCCAGGAAGAAAAACTGTTTTTT. The genes are TRBV18 and TRBJ1-4; the match to TRBD1 covers 7 bases. Germline lookup yields CDR1 KGHSH and CDR2 LQKENI. J was trimmed by 8 bases and V by 6 bases; bases with no gene match: 12. The CDR3 loop spans 15 amino acids.

The chain is built from TRBV6-5 and TRBJ1-2, with a tentative D call TRBD1 (5 bases). V lost 0 bases to trimming and J lost 5 bases, with 16 bases between them. This CDR3 contains 16 residues. CDR1 is MNHEY, CDR2 SVGAGI, per germline. CDR3 loop: CASSYSAGASQYGYTF. The DNA of the CDR3 is TGTGCCAGCAGTTACTCCGCTGGGGCGTCCCAGTATGGCTACACCTTC.

V and J are TRBV4-3 and TRBJ1-5; D gene ambiguous. The CDR3 contains 15 residues. The V gene lost 0 bases and the J gene lost 9 bases, with 15 bases spanning the gap. Germline loops: CDR1 LGHNA, CDR2 YSLEER. This CDR3 is CASSQEVQGFGPQHF. The CDR3 DNA sequence: TGCGCCAGCAGCCAAGAGGTTCAAGGTTTCGGGCCCCAGCATTTT.

This clone was detected once. The J gene is TRBJ2-7, the V gene TRBV2; D uncertain. CDR1 and CDR2 (germline): SNHLY, FYNNEI. Between the trimmed V and J ends, which lost 6 bases and 0 bases, there was a span of 12 bases. The CDR3 consists of 14 residues. CDR3 loop: CASRGQVSSYEQYF. DNA of the CDR3: TGTGCCAGCAGGGGCCAGGTTAGCTCCTACGAGCAGTACTTC.

This chain uses TRBV15 with TRBJ1-5; 9 bases align to TRBD1. The CDR3 is 15 residues long. From germline, CDR1 is LNHNV and CDR2 YYDKDF (reference sequence). Losses at the gene ends were 4 bases for V and 6 bases for J; bases not matched to a gene: 7. CDR3 sequence: CATSNWTGVGQPQHF. The CDR3 DNA follows: TGTGCCACCAGCAATTGGACAGGGGTCGGTCAGCCCCAGCATTTT.

This clone was counted once. The chain carries TRBV10-2 and TRBJ2-7; 13 bases match TRBD2. Looked up from germline, CDR1 is WSHSY and CDR2 is SAAADI. The V segment lost 8 bases and the J segment 4 bases; nucleotides outside the gene matches: 5. This CDR3 is 14 amino acids long. The CDR3 reads CASQGTSGIYEQYF. In nucleotides, the CDR3 is TGCGCCAGCCAAGGGACTAGCGGGATATACGAGCAGTACTTC.

The chain has TRBV13 and TRBJ1-2; D unclear. Germline CDR1 and CDR2: PRHDT and FYEKMQ (reference sequence). Trimming took 5 bases from V and 6 from J, leaving 13 bases between them. The CDR3 is 13 amino acids. The chain's CDR3 is CASSPKPWHGYTF. In DNA form, the CDR3 reads TGTGCCAGCAGCCCCAAACCTTGGCATGGCTACACCTTC. The full variable domain, in which reference TRBV13 and TRBJ1-2 provide the parts outside the CDR3, is AAGVIQSPRHLIKEKRETATLKCYPIPRHDTVYWYQQGPGQDPQFLISFYEKMQSDKGSIPDRFSAQQFSDYHSELNMSSLELGDSALYFCASSPKPWHGYTFGSGTRLTVV.